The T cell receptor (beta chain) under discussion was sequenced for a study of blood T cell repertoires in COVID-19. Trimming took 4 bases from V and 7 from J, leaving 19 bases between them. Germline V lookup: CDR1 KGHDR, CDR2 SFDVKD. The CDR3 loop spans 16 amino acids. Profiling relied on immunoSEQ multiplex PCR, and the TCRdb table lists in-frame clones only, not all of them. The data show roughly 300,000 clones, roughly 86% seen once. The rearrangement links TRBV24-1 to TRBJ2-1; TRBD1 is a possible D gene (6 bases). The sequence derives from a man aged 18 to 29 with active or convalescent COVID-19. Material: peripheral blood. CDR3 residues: CATSDHRVRGLNEQFF. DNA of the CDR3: TGTGCCACCAGTGACCACAGGGTTAGGGGATTGAATGAGCAGTTCTTC.